The next 17 T cell receptor beta chains were all read from a single sample in a study of naive and memory T cell subsets. Both TRBC1 and TRBC2 were covered by a beta constant-region primer of two equimolar oligonucleotides. Four rounds of PCR amplified the ligated cDNA using nested alpha and beta constant-region primers plus SP2. TCRdb processed the UMI-ligation and nested PCR reads anew with MiXCR; each CDR3 protein has one entry. The sample lists tens of thousands of distinct CDR3 sequences, approximately 8.8% occurring once. Sequenced sample: central memory CD8+ T cells from blood. The source of these receptors is a human donor in good health.

This clonotype was seen ten or more times. The chain carries TRBV27 and TRBJ1-1; D remains ambiguous. This CDR3 has 14 amino acids. The germline V and J ends were trimmed by 3 bases and 5 bases, with 13 bases remaining between them. From germline, CDR1 is MNHEY and CDR2 SMNVEV (reference sequence). The DNA for the CDR3 is TGTGCCAGCAGTTTGACGGTCATGGTTACTGAAGCTTTCTTT. Amino acids: CASSLTVMVTEAFF.

This clonotype appeared a few times. This sequence joins TRBV29-1 and TRBJ2-1; D might be TRBD2 (6 bases). The CDR3 is 13 residues long. Per germline, CDR1 SQVTM and CDR2 ANQGSEA. The V and J ends lost 3 bases and 8 bases respectively, with 14 bases between them. The CDR3 bases are TGCAGCGTTGAGTGGGGGGAAGCCGATGAGCAGTTCTTC. This translates into CSVEWGEADEQFF.

This chain connects TRBV27 to TRBJ1-2, with D possibly being TRBD1 (5 bases). With 1 base removed from V and 3 bases from J, the gap between germline ends came to 12 bases. The CDR3 length is 15 residues. Germline V gene lookup returns CDR1 MNHEY and CDR2 SMNVEV (reference sequence). The CDR3 here is CASSLWGGSDYGYTF. CDR3 DNA: TGTGCCAGCAGTTTATGGGGGGGTTCGGACTATGGCTACACCTTC.

This clonotype was seen a few times. A much larger clonotype is one base distant, so this may be a read error. Here the CDR3 reads CSVGGEGIGYGYTF. In nucleotides, the CDR3 is TGCAGCGTTGGGGGCGAGGGAATAGGCTATGGCTACACCTTC. The genes are TRBV29-1 and TRBJ1-2; D is perhaps TRBD1 (5 bases). The CDR3 sequence is 14 residues long. Trimming removed 4 bases at V and 4 bases at J, with 16 bases between. In germline, CDR1 is SQVTM, CDR2 ANQGSEA.

This clonotype appeared many times. The chain carries TRBV28 and TRBJ1-1, with D possibly matching TRBD1 (6 bases). Trimming stripped 5 bases from V and 0 bases from J, with 13 bases between. Germline V CDR1 and CDR2: MDHEN, SYDVKM. CDR3 length: 15 residues. The CDR3: CASSQTGRMNTEAFF. CDR3 DNA sequence: TGTGCCAGCAGTCAGACAGGACGCATGAACACTGAAGCTTTCTTT.

Worth noting for this clonotype: This may stem from a read error, because a much larger clone lies one nucleotide away. This chain uses TRBV9 with TRBJ2-5, with D unclear. This CDR3 spans 13 amino acids. The germline V gene has CDR1 SGDLS and CDR2 YYNGEE. Trimming removed 2 bases at V and 6 bases at J, with 11 bases between. CDR3 loop: CASSVASWKTQYF. The DNA of the CDR3 is TGTGCCAGCAGCGTGGCGAGTTGGAAGACCCAGTACTTC.

This clonotype was counted ten times or more. The gene calls are TRBV27 and TRBJ2-3, with unresolved D. V lost 7 bases, J lost 2 bases, and 19 bases lay in between. Germline-derived CDR1 and CDR2 are MNHEY and SMNVEV (reference sequence). This CDR3 region has 16 residues. This CDR3 reads CASTYSGIRITDTQYF. In DNA form, the CDR3 reads TGTGCCAGCACCTATTCTGGGATACGTATCACAGATACGCAGTATTTT.

The chain carries TRBV29-1 and TRBJ2-2; D not resolved. V lost 6 bases to trimming and J lost 5 bases, with 7 bases between them. This CDR3 spans 11 amino acids. The germline CDR1 and CDR2 sequences are SQVTM and ANQGSEA. CDR3 sequence reads: CSVAGTGELFF. CDR3 DNA: TGCAGCGTGGCCGGGACCGGGGAGCTGTTTTTT.

This clonotype was counted ten times or more. This sequence joins TRBV6-4 and TRBJ2-6, with unresolved D. V was clipped by 2 bases and J by 0 bases, with 5 bases between them. The germline CDR1 and CDR2 sequences are MRHNA and SNTAGT. The CDR3 totals 15 residues. The CDR3 DNA sequence: TGTGCCAGCAGTGACCGGAGCTCTGGGGCCAACGTCCTGACTTTC. Its protein is CASSDRSSGANVLTF.

In this sample, this clonotype turned up many times. The V gene is TRBV4-3, the J gene TRBJ2-1, with 9 bases fitting TRBD2. The trim removed 4 bases at V and 5 bases at J, leaving 15 bases unmatched. This CDR3 spans 18 amino acids. The V gene's germline CDR1 is LGHNA and CDR2 YSLEER. CDR3 in DNA: TGCGCCAGCAGCCGTTCCGGGACTAGCTCGGGGATTGACAATGAGCAGTTCTTC. Protein: CASSRSGTSSGIDNEQFF.

This clonotype appeared many times. The rearrangement links TRBV9 to TRBJ2-1; the D is unclear. Trimming took off 0 bases at V and 3 bases at J, with 4 bases between the two ends. The CDR3 spans 13 residues. Germline V gene lookup returns CDR1 SGDLS and CDR2 YYNGEE. CDR3 protein: CASSVEDYNEQFF. The CDR3 bases are TGTGCCAGCAGCGTAGAAGACTACAATGAGCAGTTCTTC.

This clonotype was observed a handful of times. The chain carries TRBV7-6 and TRBJ2-3; the D gene is possibly TRBD2 (7 bases). This CDR3 spans 15 amino acids. V lost 7 bases and J 7 bases, leaving 21 bases between the germline ends. Germline CDR1 and CDR2: SGHVS and FNYEAQ. DNA for the CDR3: TGTGCCAGCACAGAAGGGGGAGGGCCAATGAATACGCAGTATTTT. Residues: CASTEGGGPMNTQYF.

The rearrangement uses TRBV27 and TRBJ2-1; TRBD2 aligns across 12 bases. Trimming at V came to 5 bases and at J to 4 bases, leaving 6 bases not matched to a gene. There are 16 residues in the CDR3. Germline CDR1 and CDR2: MNHEY and SMNVEV (reference sequence). The CDR3, as DNA: TGTGCCAGCAGTCTCCGGACTAGCGGGGTTTACAATGAGCAGTTCTTC. It translates to CASSLRTSGVYNEQFF.

This clonotype was counted between two and nine times. The rearrangement joins TRBV3-1 to TRBJ2-1; 8 bases are shared with TRBD1. The J segment lost 6 bases and the V segment lost 5 bases, leaving 6 bases of the junction unmatched. The germline gives CDR1 LGHDT, CDR2 YNNKEL (reference sequence). This CDR3 spans 14 amino acids. CDR3 DNA: TGTGCCAGCAGCAAGACAGGGGTAAGCAATGAGCAGTTCTTC. It encodes CASSKTGVSNEQFF.

This clonotype was picked up a small number of times. The chain combines TRBV19 with TRBJ2-7; D remains unclear. Trimming shortened V by 5 bases and J by 2 bases, and 19 bases separated the two germline ends. This CDR3 spans 16 amino acids. Germline V gene sequence: CDR1 LNHDA, CDR2 SQIVND (reference sequence). Here the CDR3 DNA reads TGTGCCAGTAGTCGCGACCTCAACAAGGCGACCTACGAGCAGTACTTC. Translation: CASSRDLNKATYEQYF.

This clonotype was recorded at least ten times. V usage is TRBV7-9 and J usage is TRBJ2-1; D call uncertain. The V end was cut by 3 bases, the J end by 2 bases, with 5 bases between. Germline V gene sequence: CDR1 SEHNR, CDR2 FQNEAQ (reference sequence). This CDR3 has 13 residues. CDR3 DNA sequence: TGTGCCAGCAGCTTCGAGGCCTACAATGAGCAGTTCTTC. Translated, it gives CASSFEAYNEQFF. Supplemented by reference TRBV7-9 and TRBJ2-1, the full variable domain reads DTGVSQNPRHKITKRGQNVTFRCDPISEHNRLYWYRQTLGQGPEFLTYFQNEAQLEKSRLLSDRFSAERPKGSFSTLEIQRTEQGDSAMYLCASSFEAYNEQFFGPGTRLTVL.

At least ten counts were recorded for this clonotype. The chain couples TRBV29-1 to TRBJ2-1; D is uncertain. The germline CDR1 and CDR2 sequences are SQVTM and ANQGSEA. This CDR3 has 12 residues. The V and J ends lost 4 bases and 5 bases respectively, with 9 bases between them. As DNA, the CDR3 is TGCAGCGTTGGGTGGGTCAACAATGAGCAGTTCTTC. Translating it yields CSVGWVNNEQFF.